In its sample, the clone carrying this TCR beta chain was seen many times. Antigen specificity is unknown. A unique molecular identifier was carried by every single TCR cDNA molecule. One entry per CDR3 protein results from TCRdb running MiXCR on the 5' RACE reads. Of about 48,000 distinct CDR3 sequences in the sample, over 4.5% are singletons; the top ten hold roughly 10%. The time point here: sample taken at primary tumor resection. Whole RNA was taken from tumor, nontumor lung or frozen PBMC; it was then sequenced unsorted. These data are taken from a study of spatial heterogeneity in lung cancer. On the study more broadly: The mean occurrence of each unique TCR and UMI combination in raw reads exceeded 9.5. Study-wide findings and caveats: Blood carried ubiquitous expanded tumor TCRs more at resection than follow-up.

This sample comprised PBMCs, obtained at surgery. This TCR derives from a male donor with early-stage non-small cell lung cancer.

The CDR3 loop reads CASNRLGVTEAFF. CDR3 in DNA: TGTGCCAGCAACCGGTTGGGGGTCACTGAAGCTTTCTTT. V is TRBV5-6 and J is TRBJ1-1, with a weak D call TRBD1 (5 bases). The V gene's germline CDR1 is SGHDT and CDR2 YYEEEE. V gave up 6 bases and J gave up 4 bases, with 13 bases separating them. The CDR3 is 13 residues long.